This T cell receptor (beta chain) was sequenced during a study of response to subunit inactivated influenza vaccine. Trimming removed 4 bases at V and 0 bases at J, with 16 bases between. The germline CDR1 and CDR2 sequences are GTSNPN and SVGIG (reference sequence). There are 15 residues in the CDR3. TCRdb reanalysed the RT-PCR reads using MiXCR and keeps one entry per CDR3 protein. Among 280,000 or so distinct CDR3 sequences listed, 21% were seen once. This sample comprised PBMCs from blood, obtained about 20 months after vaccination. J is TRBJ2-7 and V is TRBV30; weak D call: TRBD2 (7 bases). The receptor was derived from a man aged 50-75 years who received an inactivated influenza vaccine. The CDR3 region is CAWTEGRGTSYEQYF. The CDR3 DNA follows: TGTGCCTGGACCGAGGGGAGGGGGACCTCCTACGAGCAGTACTTC.